These T cell receptor beta chains were read from a single sample in a study of T cells in Graves' hyperthyroidism and ophthalmopathy. TCRdb processed the multiplex PCR reads anew with MiXCR; each CDR3 protein has one entry. The sample shows more than 300,000 distinct CDR3 sequences, 18% of them seen only once. Source material: blood. The source is a man younger than 35 with Graves' ophthalmopathy. The CDR3 runs from the conserved cysteine through the conserved F or W. The order of the fields is clone size, V gene, D gene, J gene, CDR3 protein, CDR3 DNA. The D gene is left open where the match is weak. The listing skips clone size in some rows; elsewhere it reads once, few, many or a size class.

clone size: NA; V gene: TRBV28; D gene: TRBD1; J gene: TRBJ1-1; CDR3 protein: CASSLTGQGAEAFF; CDR3 DNA: TGTGCCAGCAGTTTGACCGGACAGGGGGCTGAAGCTTTCTTT
clone size: few; V gene: TRBV28; D gene: NA; J gene: TRBJ1-6; CDR3 protein: CASRFGTVPVGNSPLHF; CDR3 DNA: TGTGCCAGCAGATTTGGGACTGTCCCCGTAGGGAATTCACCCCTCCACTTT
clone size: few; V gene: TRBV20-1; D gene: NA; J gene: TRBJ1-5; CDR3 protein: CSANPADSNQPQHF; CDR3 DNA: TGCAGTGCTAACCCGGCGGATAGCAATCAGCCCCAGCATTTT
clone size: many; V gene: TRBV5-1; D gene: NA; J gene: TRBJ2-3; CDR3 protein: CASSLGYGSDPVGTQYF; CDR3 DNA: TGCGCCAGCAGCTTGGGATATGGGTCCGATCCAGTAGGAACGCAGTATTTT
clone size: many; V gene: TRBV5-8; D gene: TRBD1; J gene: TRBJ1-1; CDR3 protein: CASSPRGGRGTEAFF; CDR3 DNA: TGTGCCAGCAGCCCCAGGGGGGGCCGCGGCACTGAAGCTTTCTTT
clone size: many; V gene: TRBV28; D gene: NA; J gene: TRBJ1-2; CDR3 protein: CASSSSGAQFYGYTF; CDR3 DNA: TGTGCCAGCAGCTCGTCGGGGGCCCAATTCTATGGCTACACCTTC
clone size: NA; V gene: TRBV29-1; D gene: NA; J gene: TRBJ2-5; CDR3 protein: CSVDGVRETQYF; CDR3 DNA: TGCAGCGTTGACGGGGTTCGAGAGACCCAGTACTTC
clone size: few; V gene: TRBV5-1; D gene: NA; J gene: TRBJ2-1; CDR3 protein: CASSDPALDNEQFF; CDR3 DNA: TGCGCCAGCAGCGACCCAGCCTTGGACAATGAGCAGTTCTTC
clone size: many; V gene: TRBV20-1; D gene: NA; J gene: TRBJ2-3; CDR3 protein: CSARGGEDTQYF; CDR3 DNA: TGCAGTGCTAGAGGGGGGGAGGATACGCAGTATTTT
clone size: NA; V gene: TRBV18; D gene: TRBD1; J gene: TRBJ2-3; CDR3 protein: CASSTGQGTPDTQYF; CDR3 DNA: TGTGCCAGCTCAACGGGACAGGGGACCCCAGATACGCAGTATTTT
clone size: NA; V gene: TRBV27; D gene: NA; J gene: TRBJ1-5; CDR3 protein: CASSFLGVYQPQHF; CDR3 DNA: TGTGCCAGCAGTTTTTTGGGGGTTTATCAGCCCCAGCATTTT
clone size: few; V gene: TRBV13; D gene: TRBD2; J gene: TRBJ2-3; CDR3 protein: CASSLETSGGSTDTQYF; CDR3 DNA: TGTGCCAGCAGCTTAGAGACTAGCGGGGGGAGCACAGATACGCAGTATTTT
clone size: NA; V gene: TRBV5-4; D gene: NA; J gene: TRBJ2-2; CDR3 protein: CASSLATGTGELFF; CDR3 DNA: TGTGCCAGCAGCTTGGCCACAGGGACCGGGGAGCTGTTTTTT
clone size: NA; V gene: TRBV6-1; D gene: NA; J gene: TRBJ2-3; CDR3 protein: CASSEAIGVTTDTQYF; CDR3 DNA: TGTGCCAGCAGTGAAGCGATTGGAGTTACAACAGATACGCAGTATTTT
clone size: many; V gene: TRBV5-8; D gene: NA; J gene: TRBJ1-2; CDR3 protein: CASSFMTGNGYTF; CDR3 DNA: TGTGCCAGCAGCTTCATGACAGGAAATGGCTACACCTTC
clone size: NA; V gene: TRBV10-2; D gene: TRBD1; J gene: TRBJ1-2; CDR3 protein: CASSEGRGRHGYTF; CDR3 DNA: TGCGCCAGCAGTGAGGGCAGGGGGCGGCATGGCTACACCTTC
clone size: many; V gene: TRBV28; D gene: TRBD1; J gene: TRBJ2-1; CDR3 protein: CASTLPGGAFNEQFF; CDR3 DNA: TGTGCCAGCACCTTACCAGGGGGCGCTTTCAATGAGCAGTTCTTC
clone size: many; V gene: TRBV6-7; D gene: NA; J gene: TRBJ2-2; CDR3 protein: CASSYHGELFF; CDR3 DNA: TGTGCCAGCAGTTATCACGGGGAGCTGTTTTTT
clone size: NA; V gene: TRBV11-2; D gene: TRBD1; J gene: TRBJ2-3; CDR3 protein: CASSLGTLTGGADTQYF; CDR3 DNA: TGTGCCAGCAGCTTGGGGACCTTGACAGGGGGGGCAGATACGCAGTATTTT